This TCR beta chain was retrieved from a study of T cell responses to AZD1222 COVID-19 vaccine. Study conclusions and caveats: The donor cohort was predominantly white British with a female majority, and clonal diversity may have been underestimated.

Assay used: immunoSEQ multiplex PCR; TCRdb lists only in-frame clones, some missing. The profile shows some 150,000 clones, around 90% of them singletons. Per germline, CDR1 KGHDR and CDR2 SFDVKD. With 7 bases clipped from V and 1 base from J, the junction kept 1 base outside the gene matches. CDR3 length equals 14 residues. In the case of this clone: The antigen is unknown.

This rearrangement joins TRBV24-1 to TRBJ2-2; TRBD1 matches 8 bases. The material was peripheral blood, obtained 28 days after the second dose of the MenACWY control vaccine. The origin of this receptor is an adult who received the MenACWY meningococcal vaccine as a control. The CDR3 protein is CATSGTGNTGELFF. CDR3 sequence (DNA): TGTGCCACCAGCGGGACAGGGAACACCGGGGAGCTGTTTTTT.